Following are 21 T cell receptor beta chains from one sample sequenced in a study of cytomegalovirus exposure and HLA in healthy donors. Primers: 60 Vbeta forward and 13 Jbeta reverse. The repertoire was sequenced with immunoSEQ multiplex PCR; TCRdb's copy has only in-frame clones and lacks some. The profile shows about 210,000 clones, around 86% of them singletons. The sample consisted of PBMCs. The receptors here all came from a woman aged 50 to 60 in good health and CMV-seropositive.

The chain is built from TRBV7-6 and TRBJ1-1; TRBD1 aligns across 9 bases. Germline loops: CDR1 SGHVS, CDR2 FNYEAQ. This CDR3 is built from 15 residues. The V and J ends lost 3 bases and 3 bases, in that order; junction bases with no gene match: 5. CDR3 bases: TGTGCCAGCAGCTTGGACAGGGGTGGATACACTGAAGCTTTCTTT. Its translation is CASSLDRGGYTEAFF.

This sequence joins TRBV6-5 and TRBJ2-2; 8 nucleotides line up with TRBD1. The V segment lost 5 bases and the J segment 5 bases; nucleotides outside the gene matches: 7. This CDR3 has 15 amino acids. CDR1 MNHEY and CDR2 SVGAGI come from the germline V gene. Written as DNA, the CDR3 is TGTGCCAGCAGTACAGGGGGGACGTGGACCGGGGAGCTGTTTTTT. It encodes CASSTGGTWTGELFF.

The genes are TRBV7-2 and TRBJ2-5; D might be TRBD1 (5 bases). The CDR3 sequence is 13 residues long. Deletions cut 3 bases from V and 3 bases from J, with 8 bases between. Germline V gives CDR1 SGHTA, CDR2 FQGNSA. The CDR3 is CASSFGREETQYF. The CDR3 DNA sequence: TGTGCCAGCAGCTTTGGCAGGGAAGAGACCCAGTACTTC.

The chain has TRBV19 and TRBJ1-4; 8 nucleotides align to TRBD1. The length of the CDR3 is 16 residues. Trimming cost V 4 bases and J 8 bases; bases outside gene matches: 12. The V gene's germline CDR1 is LNHDA and CDR2 SQIVND (reference sequence). Here the CDR3 reads CASSSPPDRAREKLFF. The CDR3 DNA follows: TGTGCCAGTAGTAGCCCGCCGGACAGGGCGAGGGAAAAACTGTTTTTT.

The rearrangement uses TRBV4-1 and TRBJ2-1, with TRBD1 identical over 8 bases. The CDR3 has 13 amino acids. V lost 1 base, J lost 9 bases, and 2 bases stayed unmatched. Germline lookup yields CDR1 MGHRA and CDR2 YSYEKL. The CDR3 protein is CASSQGTGGEQFF. For the CDR3, the DNA is TGCGCCAGCAGCCAAGGTACAGGGGGTGAGCAGTTCTTC.

The chain carries TRBV6-6 and TRBJ1-2, with 9 positions matching TRBD1. J gave up 7 bases and V 7 bases, and 10 bases lay outside the gene matches. CDR3 size: 14 residues. Germline values: CDR1 MNHNY, CDR2 SVGAGI (reference sequence). Here the CDR3 reads CASKDIQGAAGYTF. In DNA, the CDR3 is TGTGCCAGCAAGGACATACAGGGGGCGGCTGGCTACACCTTC.

The chain couples TRBV18 to TRBJ2-3; a weak D match, TRBD1 (5 bases). The CDR3 sequence is 15 residues long. Trimming stripped 3 bases from V and 1 base from J, with 11 bases between. Germline V gives CDR1 KGHSH, CDR2 LQKENI. CDR3: CASSPRVSGTDTQYF. CDR3 DNA: TGTGCCAGCTCACCCAGGGTTTCGGGCACAGATACGCAGTATTTT.

The V and J genes are TRBV14 and TRBJ1-4, with unresolved D. CDR1 is SGHDN, CDR2 FVKESK, per germline. Trimming took off 0 bases at V and 2 bases at J, with 7 bases between the two ends. CDR3 size: 15 residues. CDR3 residues: CASSQDRGTNEKLFF. As DNA, the CDR3 is TGTGCCAGCAGCCAAGACAGAGGTACTAATGAAAAACTGTTTTTT. Variable domain in full (rest from reference TRBV14 and TRBJ1-4): EAGVTQFPSHSVIEKGQTVTLRCDPISGHDNLYWYRRVMGKEIKFLLHFVKESKQDESGMPNNRFLAERTGGTYSTLKVQPAELEDSGVYFCASSQDRGTNEKLFFGSGTQLSVL.

This clone has only a few counts. The chain combines TRBV6-5 with TRBJ1-6; the D is unclear. Germline assignment: CDR1 MNHEY and CDR2 SVGAGI. The CDR3 extends over 12 amino acids. Deletions cut 2 bases from V and 7 bases from J, with 3 bases between. The CDR3 region is CASSYRNSPLHF. As DNA, the CDR3 is TGTGCCAGCAGTTACCGGAATTCACCCCTCCACTTT.

Of note for this clone: Distinct nucleotide sequences in the sample also encode this CDR3. This sequence joins TRBV9 and TRBJ2-5, with 14 bases lining up with TRBD2. CDR1 and CDR2 from the germline V gene are SGDLS and YYNGEE. The CDR3 loop spans 16 amino acids. V lost 0 bases, J lost 4 bases, and 2 bases stayed unmatched. The CDR3 DNA is TGTGCCAGCAGCGTAGGGGGACTAGCGGGGGTAGAGACCCAGTACTTC. This gives the protein CASSVGGLAGVETQYF.

The chain recombines TRBV6-4 with TRBJ2-6; no definite D call. Trimming took 6 bases from V and 0 from J, leaving 9 bases between them. This CDR3 contains 15 residues. Germline values: CDR1 MRHNA, CDR2 SNTAGT. CDR3 DNA: TGTGCCAGCAGCCTGGAGTACTCTGGGGCCAACGTCCTGACTTTC. It specifies CASSLEYSGANVLTF.

The chain recombines TRBV28 with TRBJ2-5; TRBD1 matches 9 bases. The CDR3 is made up of 17 amino acids. CDR1 is MDHEN and CDR2 is SYDVKM in the germline V gene. V lost 5 bases to trimming and J lost 3 bases; unmatched junction nucleotides: 13. CDR3 in amino acids: CASSVIPGQGPEETQYF. The CDR3 nucleotides are TGTGCCAGCAGTGTTATCCCGGGACAGGGACCTGAAGAGACCCAGTACTTC.

This clone has more than one count but fewer than ten. V gene TRBV7-2 combines with J gene TRBJ2-1, with 7 bases identical to TRBD1. Germline V CDR1 and CDR2: SGHTA, FQGNSA. The V and J ends lost 5 bases and 5 bases, in that order; junction bases with no gene match: 15. The CDR3 has 17 amino acids. The CDR3 nucleotides read TGTGCCAGCAGCAAACCAAAGACAGGGCCTCTGGACAATGAGCAGTTCTTC. This translates into CASSKPKTGPLDNEQFF.

The V call is TRBV23-1, the J call TRBJ1-1; the D is unclear. TRBV23-1 is treated as an ORF (open reading frame) with a function not yet certain. The CDR3 has 11 amino acids. Trimming shortened V by 3 bases and J by 4 bases, and 3 bases separated the two germline ends. The DNA for the CDR3 is TGCGCCAGCAGTCACGGCACTGAAGCTTTCTTT. Translation: CASSHGTEAFF.

This clone came up a few times. V and J are TRBV28 and TRBJ1-1; D is unclear. CDR1 and CDR2 from the germline V gene are MDHEN and SYDVKM. CDR3 length equals 12 residues. V lost 6 bases and J 0 bases, leaving 5 bases between the germline ends. The CDR3 region has the DNA TGTGCCAGCAGCAGATTGAACACTGAAGCTTTCTTT. As protein: CASSRLNTEAFF. The whole variable domain, remainder taken from reference TRBV28 and TRBJ1-1, is DVKVTQSSRYLVKRTGEKVFLECVQDMDHENMFWYRQDPGLGLRLIYFSYDVKMKEKGDIPEGYSVSREKKERFSLILESASTNQTSMYLCASSRLNTEAFFGQGTRLTVV.

J is TRBJ1-2 and V is TRBV30, with 7 bases matching TRBD1. After removal of 8 bases from V and 5 bases from J, the junction contained 8 bases not matched to a gene. The germline gives CDR1 GTSNPN, CDR2 SVGIG (reference sequence). This CDR3 has 12 residues. The DNA of the CDR3 is TGTGCCGGGCGGGACAGCGTATATGGCTACACCTTC. Its protein is CAGRDSVYGYTF.

This rearrangement joins TRBV5-1 to TRBJ1-1, with TRBD1 matching 11 bases. The CDR3 runs to 15 residues. Germline V gives CDR1 SGHRS, CDR2 YFSETQ. V lost 4 bases and J lost 5; bases outside the gene matches: 7. The CDR3 is CASSEDRGLGTEAFF. The DNA for the CDR3 is TGCGCCAGCAGCGAGGACAGGGGGCTCGGGACTGAAGCTTTCTTT.

The chain links TRBV6-1 to TRBJ2-1, with 8 nucleotides matching TRBD2. After removal of 6 bases from V and 2 bases from J, the junction contained 3 bases not matched to a gene. From germline, CDR1 is MNHNS and CDR2 SASEGT. There are 14 residues in the CDR3. CDR3 protein: CASRRRGAYNEQFF. The CDR3 nucleotides are TGTGCCAGCAGGCGGCGGGGGGCCTACAATGAGCAGTTCTTC.

The chain has TRBV7-2 and TRBJ2-7; 9 bases are shared with TRBD1. V shed 3 bases, J shed 7 bases, and the junction held 7 bases outside the gene matches. The CDR3 runs to 14 residues. The germline V gene encodes CDR1 SGHTA and CDR2 FQGNSA. CDR3 amino acids: CASSFRDRDGEQYF. DNA of the CDR3: TGTGCCAGCAGCTTCCGGGACAGGGATGGGGAGCAGTACTTC.

The chain is built from TRBV18 and TRBJ1-3, with a tentative D call TRBD1 (5 bases). The CDR3 is 16 residues long. Germline V lookup: CDR1 KGHSH, CDR2 LQKENI. The germline V and J ends were trimmed by 2 bases and 0 bases, with 11 bases remaining between them. As DNA, the CDR3 is TGTGCCAGCTCACCATTAAGGGGTTTCTCTGGAAACACCATATATTTT. Translated: CASSPLRGFSGNTIYF.

This rearrangement joins TRBV30 to TRBJ1-5, with D unresolved. Per germline, CDR1 GTSNPN and CDR2 SVGIG (reference sequence). Between the trimmed V and J ends, which lost 1 base and 7 bases, there was a span of 11 bases. This CDR3 contains 13 residues. CDR3 sequence (DNA): TGTGCCTGGAGTGCAGGACTGGGACAGCCCCAGCATTTT. The encoded protein is CAWSAGLGQPQHF.